This T cell receptor (beta chain) was captured in a study of cytomegalovirus exposure and HLA in healthy donors. Amplification used 60 Vbeta primers and 13 Jbeta primers. The table came from immunoSEQ multiplex PCR; TCRdb's copy has only in-frame clones and leaves some out. The sample consists of 140,000 to 150,000 clones, just under 75% of them appearing once. Findings and caveats of the study: Per published accounts, TCR beta sequences correctly predicted the HLA-A and HLA-B alleles of most subjects. Certain sequence variants were highly shared and formed a cluster, and this cluster was likely a sequencing artifact.

CDR3 size: 13 residues. Germline V lookup: CDR1 SGHDT, CDR2 YYEEEE. V was pared by 3 bases and J by 4 bases, with 10 bases between. For this clone: The antigen is unknown.

This receptor was taken from a woman between 18 and 30 years old in good health and CMV-seronegative. Sequences were obtained from PBMCs. The rearrangement links TRBV5-6 to TRBJ1-1; unclear D gene. The CDR3: CASSYGLSTEAFF. Here the CDR3 DNA reads TGTGCCAGCAGCTACGGGTTGAGCACTGAAGCTTTCTTT. Based on the CDR3 plus reference TRBV5-6 and TRBJ1-1, the full variable domain is DAGVTQSPTHLIKTRGQQVTLRCSPKSGHDTVSWYQQALGQGPQFIFQYYEEEERQRGNFPDRFSGHQFPNYSSELNVNALLLGDSALYLCASSYGLSTEAFFGQGTRLTVV.